This record looks at one TCR beta chain sequence and its context. 5'RACE primed at constant segments yielded TCR alpha and TCR beta cDNA libraries bearing sample barcodes and UMIs. Via MiXCR, TCRdb re-called the 5' RACE reads, giving one row per CDR3 protein. The sample has roughly 450,000 distinct CDR3 sequences, 15% to 20% seen once. This sample was taken from a study of T-cell memory formation after mild COVID-19. The V gene end was trimmed by 10 bases and the J gene end by 4 bases; junction bases not matched to a gene: 10. Germline CDR1 and CDR2: ENHRY and SYGVKD. The CDR3 has 14 residues. The sequenced sample was PBMCs or a T cell subset sorted from them (not recorded which). This receptor was obtained from an adult woman who had mild COVID-19 (a few samples of this study predate the infection). Cell type and time point are not known. V is TRBV10-3 and J is TRBJ2-5; 9 nucleotides line up with TRBD2. The CDR3 loop reads CATQLAGATETQYF. CDR3 coding DNA: TGTGCCACCCAATTAGCGGGGGCGACAGAGACCCAGTACTTC.